This T cell receptor beta chain was retrieved from a study of blood T cells in healthy people across ages. Study-level points and caveats: Estimated diversity across one million T cells was deemed an underestimate.

CDR3 length: 14 amino acids. CDR1 is SQVTM and CDR2 is ANQGSEA in the germline V gene. V lost 7 bases and J lost 6, with 19 bases in between. This clonotype was counted once. Its matching antigen is unknown. A second 7 to 11 cycle PCR used barcoded and J-beta primers. TCRdb re-called the 5' RACE reads through MiXCR, storing one row per CDR3 protein. This table has fewer than 2,000,000 distinct CDR3 sequences, about 35% appearing once. RNA extraction gave at least 5 micrograms of total RNA per sample. This receptor was taken from a woman in her twenties or thirties in good health. The sequenced sample was blood. The chain combines TRBV29-1 with TRBJ2-1; weak D call: TRBD2 (5 bases). This CDR3 is CSARSGSVCNEQFF. DNA for the CDR3: TGCAGCGCCCGGTCGGGTAGCGTCTGCAATGAGCAGTTCTTC.